The 27 T cell receptor beta chains below were found in one sample sequenced in a study of CD8 T cells in Susac syndrome (dated by TCRdb to the late 2010s). Preparation of the library involved the immunoSEQ multiplex PCR assay. RNA was extracted using the RNeasy kit, and about 0.5 to 1 ug of the RNA was reverse transcribed with random hexamers. TCRdb itself trimmed the public reads at Q25 with fastp, ran MiXCR and retained productive beta chains. When rows share a CDR3 protein, they turn into one entry using the most common DNA and genes. The sample yields around 140,000 distinct CDR3 sequences; approximately 79% were counted once. Clones ranked in the top ten supply 0.5% to 0.65% of the sample. The sample was CD8+ T cells from PBMCs. The receptors shown here come from a human donor with multiple sclerosis.

The rearrangement links TRBV18 to TRBJ1-2, with D possibly matching TRBD1 (5 bases). The V gene's germline CDR1 is KGHSH and CDR2 LQKENI. Trimming shortened V by 6 bases and J by 5 bases, and 16 bases separated the two germline ends. There are 14 residues in the CDR3. The CDR3 DNA follows: TGTGCCAGCTCGAACGGGGACGTTTTATATGGCTACACCTTC. Its protein product is CASSNGDVLYGYTF.

V is TRBV25-1 and J is TRBJ2-5; possibly TRBD2 for D (5 bases). From germline, CDR1 is MGHDK and CDR2 SYGVNS. The CDR3 is 14 residues long. V gave up 1 base and J gave up 7 bases, with 13 bases separating them. CDR3: CASSEFNGLGTQYF. The CDR3 DNA sequence: TGTGCCAGCAGTGAATTCAACGGACTCGGGACCCAGTACTTC.

The chain combines TRBV7-8 with TRBJ1-6; TRBD1 might be the D (5 bases). V was trimmed by 5 bases and J by 4 bases, leaving 9 bases between them. The CDR3 sequence is 14 residues long. Germline loops: CDR1 SGHVS, CDR2 FQNEAQ. The CDR3 DNA sequence: TGTGCCAGCAGCCCCAGGGATTATAATTCACCCCTCCACTTT. Amino acids: CASSPRDYNSPLHF.

The chain links TRBV6-1 to TRBJ2-2, with D uncertain. V lost 5 bases, J lost 5 bases, and 12 bases lay in between. CDR3 length: 14 residues. Germline V gives CDR1 MNHNS, CDR2 SASEGT. CDR3 nucleotides: TGTGCCAGCAGTTGGGTCCAACAGACCGGGGAGCTGTTTTTT. Translated, it gives CASSWVQQTGELFF.

In regard to this clonotype: The DNA is left out, because the CDR3 cannot be placed on it with certainty; the CDR3 is given as TCRdb lists it. This sequence joins TRBV7-9 and TRBJ2-2; the D call TRBD1 from the table was never checked on the DNA. The CDR3 adds up to 16 amino acids, both ends counted. CDR1 is SEHNR and CDR2 is FQNEAQ in the germline V gene (reference sequence). The CDR3 spells CASIHFGTVNTGELFF.

The V and J genes are TRBV9 and TRBJ2-1, with TRBD1 matching over 9 bases. Looked up from germline, CDR1 is SGDLS and CDR2 is YYNGEE. V was pared by 4 bases and J by 4 bases, with 12 bases of the junction left unmatched. The CDR3 extends over 17 amino acids. CDR3: CASSSVPGQGRYNEQFF. CDR3 coding DNA: TGTGCCAGCAGCTCGGTGCCGGGACAGGGTAGATACAATGAGCAGTTCTTC.

V gene TRBV9 combines with J gene TRBJ2-5, with TRBD2 matching 9 bases. In germline, CDR1 is SGDLS, CDR2 YYNGEE. The trim removed 4 bases at V and 5 bases at J, leaving 6 bases unmatched. The length of the CDR3 is 14 residues. DNA of the CDR3: TGTGCCAGCAGCTTATCCGGGACTAGCGAGACCCAGTACTTC. Its protein is CASSLSGTSETQYF. Variable domain in full (rest from reference TRBV9 and TRBJ2-5): DSGVTQTPKHLITATGQRVTLRCSPRSGDLSVYWYQQSLDQGLQFLIQYYNGEERAKGNILERFSAQQFPDLHSELNLSSLELGDSALYFCASSLSGTSETQYFGPGTRLLVL.

The CDR3 nucleotides are TGTGCCATCAGTGGACTGGCGGTCGATAGCACAGATACGCAGTATTTT. Translation gives CAISGLAVDSTDTQYF. The chain employs TRBV10-3 and TRBJ2-3; no definite D call. Per the germline V gene, CDR1 is ENHRY and CDR2 is SYGVKD. Between the trimmed V and J ends, which lost 4 bases and 0 bases, there was a span of 14 bases. The CDR3 length is 16 residues.

The chain couples TRBV11-3 to TRBJ2-3; 9 positions agree with TRBD2. V shed 5 bases, J shed 5 bases, and the junction held 11 bases outside the gene matches. Germline assignment: CDR1 SGHNT and CDR2 YENEEA. This CDR3 spans 16 amino acids. The CDR3 bases are TGTGCCAGCAGCGCCGGGCGGGAGGGCCTAGAAGATACGCAGTATTTT. Its protein product is CASSAGREGLEDTQYF.

J is TRBJ2-3 and V is TRBV4-3; 11 nucleotides agree with TRBD2. The ends lost 0 bases at V and 4 bases at J; junction bases unmatched: 6. The CDR3 is 17 amino acids. CDR1 and CDR2 from the germline V gene are LGHNA and YSLEER. The CDR3 reads CASSQDFTGLAADTQYF. The CDR3 coding sequence is TGCGCCAGCAGCCAAGATTTTACGGGACTAGCGGCAGATACGCAGTATTTT.

V and J are TRBV6-1 and TRBJ2-7, with D uncertain. V was cut by 5 bases and J by 4 bases, with 12 bases left in between. Germline CDR1 MNHNS, CDR2 SASEGT. The CDR3 consists of 13 residues. CDR3 DNA: TGTGCCAGCAGTCCCTCCGGTGGGTACGAGCAGTACTTC. Translating it yields CASSPSGGYEQYF.

This clonotype came up once. V usage is TRBV29-1 and J usage is TRBJ2-3; D ambiguous. From germline, CDR1 is SQVTM and CDR2 ANQGSEA. The V end lost 6 bases, the J end lost 4 bases, and 17 bases lay between the germline ends. This CDR3 has 14 residues. For the CDR3, the DNA is TGCAGCGTATACGACACCTTTGGCCCAGATACGCAGTATTTT. Its translation: CSVYDTFGPDTQYF.

The genes are TRBV19 and TRBJ2-1, with 8 bases that match TRBD2. V lost 8 bases, J lost 4 bases, and 1 base stayed unmatched. The CDR3 has 12 amino acids. The germline gives CDR1 LNHDA, CDR2 SQIVND (reference sequence). The DNA for the CDR3 is TGTGCCAGTCTAGCGGGTTACAATGAGCAGTTCTTC. Translation: CASLAGYNEQFF.

The chain uses TRBV3-1 and TRBJ1-5; no clear D. Deletions cut 4 bases from V and 1 base from J, with 14 bases between. Germline values: CDR1 LGHDT, CDR2 YNNKEL (reference sequence). This CDR3 region has 16 residues. The CDR3 here is CASSLDVGGSNQPQHF. The CDR3 DNA sequence: TGTGCCAGCAGCCTGGACGTAGGAGGGAGCAATCAGCCCCAGCATTTT. The full variable domain, rest sourced from reference TRBV3-1 and TRBJ1-5, is DTAVSQTPKYLVTQMGNDKSIKCEQNLGHDTMYWYKQDSKKFLKIMFSYNNKELIINETVPNRFSPKSPDKAHLNLHINSLELGDSAVYFCASSLDVGGSNQPQHFGDGTRLSIL.

The rearrangement joins TRBV30 to TRBJ1-1, with 8 bases fitting TRBD1. This CDR3 spans 15 amino acids. Germline trimming cut 4 bases from V and 4 bases from J; bases unmatched to any gene: 11. The V gene's germline CDR1 is GTSNPN and CDR2 SVGIG (reference sequence). This chain's CDR3 is CAWIDFGTGLTEAFF. The CDR3 DNA reads TGTGCCTGGATCGATTTCGGGACAGGACTCACTGAAGCTTTCTTT.

This chain uses TRBV12-3 or TRBV12-4 with TRBJ2-7; perhaps TRBD2 as D (6 bases). The V and J ends lost 4 bases and 2 bases respectively, with 12 bases between them. The CDR3 runs 14 residues. DNA of the CDR3: TGTGCCAGCAGTTCGGAGGGATTGCCCTACGAGCAGTACTTC. Its translation is CASSSEGLPYEQYF.

This chain uses TRBV7-3 with TRBJ2-3; tentative D call: TRBD2 (6 bases). The V gene's germline CDR1 is SGHTA and CDR2 FQGTGA. Trimming stripped 5 bases from V and 3 bases from J, with 15 bases between. This CDR3 region has 15 residues. The CDR3 DNA follows: TGTGCCAGCAGCCACGGGATCGGGAGTACAGATACGCAGTATTTT. As protein: CASSHGIGSTDTQYF. Based on the CDR3 plus reference TRBV7-3 and TRBJ2-3, the full variable domain is GAGVSQTPSNKVTEKGKYVELRCDPISGHTALYWYRQSLGQGPEFLIYFQGTGAADDSGLPNDRFFAVRPEGSVSTLKIQRTERGDSAVYLCASSHGIGSTDTQYFGPGTRLTVL.

The genes are TRBV2 and TRBJ2-7; D perhaps matches TRBD2 (6 bases). The V end was cut by 4 bases, the J end by 1 base, with 8 bases between. CDR1 and CDR2 from the germline V gene are SNHLY and FYNNEI. This CDR3 contains 13 residues. CDR3 bases: TGTGCCAGCAGTGGGGGGGAATCCTACGAGCAGTACTTC. It is translated as CASSGGESYEQYF.

The chain joins TRBV12-3 or TRBV12-4 to TRBJ2-7, with D tentatively TRBD1 (5 bases). The V and J ends lost 3 bases and 3 bases respectively, with 15 bases between them. The CDR3 sequence is 15 residues long. This CDR3 is CASSFPGMRIYEQYF. The CDR3 DNA reads as TGTGCCAGCAGTTTTCCAGGGATGCGAATCTACGAGCAGTACTTC.

The rearrangement links TRBV28 to TRBJ2-4; D is perhaps TRBD1 (6 bases). Germline V lookup: CDR1 MDHEN, CDR2 SYDVKM. The CDR3 is made up of 14 amino acids. The V end was cut by 2 bases, the J end by 8 bases, with 13 bases between. The CDR3 DNA reads TGTGCCAGCAGTTTAACGATGGGGGCGTACATTCAGTACTTC. Encoded protein: CASSLTMGAYIQYF.

This clonotype was detected only once. This rearrangement joins TRBV27 to TRBJ2-7; D possibly uses TRBD1 or TRBD2 (5 bases each). With 7 bases removed from V and 7 bases from J, the gap between germline ends came to 20 bases. CDR1 is MNHEY, CDR2 SMNVEV, per germline (reference sequence). This CDR3 has 14 amino acids. The CDR3, as DNA: TGTGCCAGCACAGAGTCGGCCGGGGCAAGAGAGCAGTACGTC. Translated: CASTESAGAREQYV.

The chain recombines TRBV4-3 with TRBJ1-2, with a weak D call TRBD1 (6 bases). Germline V lookup: CDR1 LGHNA, CDR2 YSLEER. V lost 0 bases and J 8 bases, leaving 19 bases between the germline ends. This CDR3 comprises 16 residues. CDR3 loop: CASSQDRAGRGGGYTF. CDR3 nucleotides: TGCGCCAGCAGCCAAGATCGGGCGGGCAGGGGAGGCGGCTACACCTTC.

This clonotype has only a few counts. Since no conserved phenylalanine or tryptophan closes the CDR3, a read error is the likely cause. V and J are TRBV7-9 and TRBJ2-7, with D hard to call. Per germline, CDR1 SEHNR and CDR2 FQNEAQ (reference sequence). With 1 base removed from V and 4 bases from J, the gap between germline ends came to 8 bases. The CDR3 is made up of 13 amino acids. The CDR3 DNA follows: TGTGCCAGCAGCTTAGAACACCCGTACGAGCAGTACATC. Protein sequence: CASSLEHPYEQYI.

The chain employs TRBV19 and TRBJ1-1; no definite D call. CDR3 length: 12 residues. V was pared by 9 bases and J by 1 base, with 9 bases between. Germline assignment: CDR1 LNHDA and CDR2 SQIVND (reference sequence). The DNA of the CDR3 is TGTGCCAGCATAACTGGGAACACTGAAGCTTTCTTT. Protein: CASITGNTEAFF.

The chain links TRBV4-2 to TRBJ1-5; maybe TRBD1 (5 bases). V lost 1 base and J lost 2, with 9 bases in between. The CDR3 is 15 amino acids. The germline V gene encodes CDR1 LGHNA and CDR2 YNFKEQ. The chain's CDR3 is CASSQGGAGNQPQHF. The DNA for the CDR3 is TGTGCCAGCAGCCAAGGGGGCGCGGGCAATCAGCCCCAGCATTTT.

The rearrangement uses TRBV9 and TRBJ2-3; D is perhaps TRBD2 (5 bases). This CDR3 is built from 17 residues. V shed 0 bases and J shed 2 bases, with 16 bases lying between them. Germline CDR1 SGDLS, CDR2 YYNGEE. The CDR3 sequence: CASSVVSGKYYTDTQYF. The CDR3 DNA sequence: TGTGCCAGCAGCGTAGTATCCGGGAAATATTACACAGATACGCAGTATTTT.

V is TRBV20-1 and J is TRBJ2-1; maybe TRBD2 (6 bases). This CDR3 spans 16 amino acids. Trimming left V 1 base short and J 2 bases short, with 15 bases between. Germline V gives CDR1 DFQATT, CDR2 SNEGSKA (reference sequence). The CDR3 bases are TGCAGTGCTAGAGGTGGTGGAGGCGGGGCCTACAATGAGCAGTTCTTC. Amino acid sequence: CSARGGGGGAYNEQFF.